This T cell receptor (beta chain) came from a study of blood T cell repertoires in COVID-19. Study-level background: Specimens from acute and convalescent COVID-19 originated in the United States, Italy and Spain.

Germline lookup yields CDR1 SGHTS and CDR2 YDEGEE. There are 16 residues in the CDR3. The V end lost 4 bases, the J end lost 0 bases, and 11 bases lay between the germline ends. As processed by the authors: Researchers report that nucleated cell counts were estimated from reference gene primer amplification. TCRdb's table, derived via immunoSEQ multiplex PCR, lists solely in-frame clones and lacks some. V and J calls and clone size are copied from that table; D and trimming were computed from the DNA. The sample holds around 250,000 clones, 80% to 90% seen once. Source material: PBMCs or T cells enriched from blood (not recorded which). This receptor was obtained from a woman aged 45 to 65 who had recovered from COVID-19. The chain has TRBV5-8 and TRBJ2-6; perhaps TRBD1 as D (6 bases). As DNA, the CDR3 is TGTGCCAGCAGCGCATACAGGGTCTCTGGGGCCAACGTCCTGACTTTC. This codes for CASSAYRVSGANVLTF.